Following are 20 T cell receptor beta chains from one sample sequenced in a study of cytomegalovirus exposure and HLA in healthy donors. This PCR relied on a set of 60 Vbeta primers and 13 Jbeta primers. TCRdb's copy holds only in-frame clones and misses some; the assay was immunoSEQ multiplex PCR. This table holds over 150,000 clones, around 84% found once. What was sequenced was PBMCs. Source of these receptors: a man between 25 and 39 years old in good health and CMV-seropositive.

The rearrangement uses TRBV7-9 and TRBJ1-2; D may be TRBD1 (5 bases). V gave up 0 bases and J gave up 6 bases, with 14 bases separating them. Germline V gene sequence: CDR1 SEHNR, CDR2 FQNEAQ (reference sequence). The CDR3 consists of 15 residues. CDR3 sequence (DNA): TGTGCCAGCAGCTTAGCCCGGGGGGGAGGAGATGGCTACACCTTC. Its translation is CASSLARGGGDGYTF.

This clone appeared once. The gene calls are TRBV15 and TRBJ1-6, with a tentative D call TRBD1 (6 bases). Germline V gene data show CDR1 as LNHNV and CDR2 as YYDKDF (reference sequence). The CDR3 is made up of 16 amino acids. Trimming left V 1 base short and J 9 bases short, with 16 bases between. The CDR3 region is CATSRVGGTMASPLHF. CDR3 sequence (DNA): TGTGCCACCAGCAGAGTGGGAGGGACAATGGCTTCACCCCTCCACTTT.

In DNA, the CDR3 is TGTGCCAGCAGTGAAGGGAGGGGGCGATCGAATCAGCCCCAGCATTTT. Protein sequence: CASSEGRGRSNQPQHF. The chain combines TRBV2 with TRBJ1-5; 7 nucleotides agree with TRBD1. V was pared by 1 base and J by 4 bases, with 7 bases of the junction left unmatched. The germline V gene encodes CDR1 SNHLY and CDR2 FYNNEI. The CDR3 runs to 16 residues.

J is TRBJ2-1 and V is TRBV5-1; the D gene is possibly TRBD2 (5 bases). CDR1 and CDR2 (germline): SGHRS, YFSETQ. The CDR3 runs 16 residues. V dropped 3 bases and J dropped 6 bases, with 19 bases sitting between them. In nucleotides, the CDR3 is TGCGCCAGCAGCTCCCGGACTTACTCGGCCTTCAATGAGCAGTTCTTC. This codes for CASSSRTYSAFNEQFF.

V is TRBV29-1 and J is TRBJ2-1; 7 bases are a match to TRBD1. This CDR3 is built from 12 residues. Germline V gives CDR1 SQVTM, CDR2 ANQGSEA. CDR3 sequence: CSKRWDSNEQFF. The CDR3 DNA follows: TGCAGTAAGCGATGGGACAGCAATGAGCAGTTCTTC.

The rearrangement joins TRBV9 to TRBJ1-6; the D gene is possibly TRBD1 (5 bases). V shed 2 bases and J shed 5 bases, with 11 bases lying between them. This CDR3 has 15 amino acids. Germline V lookup: CDR1 SGDLS, CDR2 YYNGEE. The CDR3 reads CASSVTGDNNSPLHF. CDR3 nucleotides: TGTGCCAGCAGCGTCACAGGAGACAATAATTCACCCCTCCACTTT. The variable domain in full, completed from reference TRBV9 and TRBJ1-6, reads DSGVTQTPKHLITATGQRVTLRCSPRSGDLSVYWYQQSLDQGLQFLIQYYNGEERAKGNILERFSAQQFPDLHSELNLSSLELGDSALYFCASSVTGDNNSPLHFGNGTRLTVT.

The chain couples TRBV7-2 to TRBJ2-1, with TRBD2 matching over 7 bases. Germline V lookup: CDR1 SGHTA, CDR2 FQGNSA. This CDR3 comprises 17 residues. Germline trimming cut 5 bases from V and 5 bases from J; bases unmatched to any gene: 15. Written as DNA, the CDR3 is TGTGCCAGCAGCCCACAGAGACCCGACGGGAGGAACAATGAGCAGTTCTTC. Translated: CASSPQRPDGRNNEQFF.

The chain links TRBV5-4 to TRBJ2-1; 7 bases are a match to TRBD2. CDR3 size: 16 residues. Germline V gene lookup returns CDR1 SGHNT and CDR2 YYREEE (reference sequence). Trimming removed 3 bases from V and 0 bases from J; junction bases left unmatched: 6. This chain's CDR3 is CASSSGGGSSYNEQFF. CDR3 sequence (DNA): TGTGCCAGCAGCTCGGGGGGAGGGAGCTCCTACAATGAGCAGTTCTTC.

This chain connects TRBV6-5 to TRBJ2-1; unclear D gene. The V gene lost 2 bases and the J gene lost 9 bases, with 17 bases spanning the gap. This CDR3 is built from 15 residues. The germline V gene has CDR1 MNHEY and CDR2 SVGAGI. This chain's CDR3 is CASSYGHVVYGEQFF. CDR3 sequence (DNA): TGTGCCAGCAGTTACGGGCATGTGGTCTACGGTGAGCAGTTCTTC.

This chain uses TRBV7-2 with TRBJ2-7, with 8 bases that match TRBD2. The CDR3 has 15 residues. In germline, CDR1 is SGHTA, CDR2 FQGNSA. The ends lost 5 bases at V and 6 bases at J; junction bases unmatched: 12. The CDR3 sequence is CASSAGGGGRGEQYV. DNA for the CDR3: TGTGCCAGCAGCGCCGGGGGGGGCGGGAGAGGCGAGCAGTACGTC.

The chain has TRBV7-2 and TRBJ2-2, with 8 bases fitting TRBD1. In germline, CDR1 is SGHTA, CDR2 FQGNSA. The V segment lost 3 bases and the J segment 2 bases; nucleotides outside the gene matches: 11. The CDR3 length is 18 residues. CDR3 bases: TGTGCCAGCAGCTTTCGTCCCGCCAGGGGGCAAAACACCGGGGAGCTGTTTTTT. Translating gives CASSFRPARGQNTGELFF. Filled out from reference TRBV7-2 and TRBJ2-2, the complete variable domain reads GAGVSQSPSNKVTEKGKDVELRCDPISGHTALYWYRQSLGQGLEFLIYFQGNSAPDKSGLPSDRFSAERTGGSVSTLTIQRTQQEDSAVYLCASSFRPARGQNTGELFFGEGSRLTVL.

The gene calls are TRBV10-1 and TRBJ2-1, with 11 bases lining up with TRBD2. The CDR3 is made up of 15 amino acids. Germline CDR1 and CDR2: WNHNN and SYGVQD (reference sequence). Unmatched junction bases numbered 3, after V lost 4 bases and J lost 4 bases. CDR3 protein: CASSVGTSGYNEQFF. CDR3 in DNA: TGCGCCAGCAGTGTGGGGACTAGCGGATACAATGAGCAGTTCTTC.

V usage is TRBV15 and J usage is TRBJ2-3; perhaps TRBD2 as D (5 bases). The CDR3 contains 17 residues. Germline V gives CDR1 LNHNV, CDR2 YYDKDF (reference sequence). V lost 1 base to trimming and J lost 0 bases, with 14 bases between them. The CDR3 nucleotides are TGTGCCACCAGCAGAGGACACCGGGATCCAAGCACAGATACGCAGTATTTT. This encodes CATSRGHRDPSTDTQYF.

The chain recombines TRBV5-6 with TRBJ2-4; 9 bases align to TRBD1. CDR1 and CDR2 from the germline V gene are SGHDT and YYEEEE. V was clipped by 2 bases and J by 0 bases; unmatched bases: 9. This CDR3 has 18 residues. The CDR3 region has the DNA TGTGCCAGCAGCTTCGGGACAGGGCTAGTATTAGCCAAAAACATTCAGTACTTC. This encodes CASSFGTGLVLAKNIQYF. Supplemented by reference TRBV5-6 and TRBJ2-4, the full variable domain reads DAGVTQSPTHLIKTRGQQVTLRCSPKSGHDTVSWYQQALGQGPQFIFQYYEEEERQRGNFPDRFSGHQFPNYSSELNVNALLLGDSALYLCASSFGTGLVLAKNIQYFGAGTRLSVL.

The rearrangement links TRBV5-4 to TRBJ1-3; TRBD1 might be the D (6 bases). The V and J ends lost 5 bases and 9 bases respectively, with 15 bases between them. The germline CDR1 and CDR2 sequences are SGHNT and YYREEE (reference sequence). This CDR3 has 13 residues. Here the CDR3 reads CASSPQGLGTIYF. The CDR3 DNA reads as TGTGCCAGCAGTCCACAGGGTCTGGGCACCATATATTTT.

The rearrangement joins TRBV20-1 to TRBJ1-2; 12 nucleotides align to TRBD1. V shed 7 bases and J 7 bases; nucleotides not matched to a gene: 1. CDR3 size: 11 residues. Germline assignment: CDR1 DFQATT and CDR2 SNEGSKA (reference sequence). DNA of the CDR3: TGCAGTGGGGACAGGGGGCTTGGCTACACCTTC. Protein sequence: CSGDRGLGYTF.

The chain has TRBV10-3 and TRBJ2-5; TRBD2 matches at 8 bases. Germline lookup yields CDR1 ENHRY and CDR2 SYGVKD. The CDR3 length is 15 residues. V shed 2 bases, J shed 5 bases, and the junction held 7 bases outside the gene matches. The CDR3 DNA sequence: TGTGCCATCAGTGAGGGGGCTAGCGGGTCGGAGACCCAGTACTTC. It encodes CAISEGASGSETQYF.

The chain is built from TRBV18 and TRBJ2-6; D is unresolved. The CDR3 loop spans 13 amino acids. Germline V gives CDR1 KGHSH, CDR2 LQKENI. V lost 10 bases, J lost 2 bases, and 9 bases lay in between. CDR3 loop: CATSIAGANVLTF. The CDR3 region has the DNA TGTGCCACCTCTATCGCTGGGGCCAACGTCCTGACTTTC.

The chain couples TRBV18 to TRBJ2-5; TRBD1 matches 8 bases. This CDR3 is built from 16 residues. Germline V gene sequence: CDR1 KGHSH, CDR2 LQKENI. J gave up 4 bases and V 1 base, and 8 bases lay outside the gene matches. CDR3 residues: CASSPRRQGIGETQYF. The CDR3 DNA sequence: TGTGCCAGCTCACCACGCAGACAGGGGATCGGAGAGACCCAGTACTTC.

This sequence joins TRBV14 and TRBJ2-5; 7 nucleotides match TRBD2. Germline V gene lookup returns CDR1 SGHDN and CDR2 FVKESK. The CDR3 runs 16 residues. V was clipped by 1 base and J by 3 bases; unmatched bases: 8. The CDR3 region has the DNA TGTGCCAGCAGCCAAGGTCGGAGCAGCGGGAAAGAGACCCAGTACTTC. It encodes CASSQGRSSGKETQYF.